This T cell receptor (beta chain) was identified in a study of T cell repertoires in aging, cancer and after chemotherapy. Study-wide results and limits: In healthy donors, age-related TCR diversity loss mainly reflected lost richness. In each cancer cohort, median generation probability increased across chemotherapy, suggesting thymic output rebounded.

CDR1 is MDHEN, CDR2 SYDVKM, per germline. The ends were cut back, 4 bases at V and 2 bases at J, with 6 bases in the middle. This CDR3 is 12 amino acids long. Peripheral blood genomic DNA, not sorted cells or RNA, was the template. Notes on this clonotype: What it binds is not known.

Multiplex touch-down PCR with TRB-A/B primers amplified rearranged V-D-J TRB sequences. TCRdb analysed the multiplex PCR reads with MiXCR anew, one entry per CDR3 protein. The data contain about 13,000 distinct CDR3 sequences, under 30% of them seen just once; the ten biggest clones take up around 3%. The sequence was collected from a human donor in good health. The sequencing sample was made of blood. The J gene is TRBJ2-7, the V gene TRBV28, with D hard to call. The CDR3 region has the DNA TGTGCCAGCAGTTCGACAACCTACGAGCAGTACTTC. Translating gives CASSSTTYEQYF.